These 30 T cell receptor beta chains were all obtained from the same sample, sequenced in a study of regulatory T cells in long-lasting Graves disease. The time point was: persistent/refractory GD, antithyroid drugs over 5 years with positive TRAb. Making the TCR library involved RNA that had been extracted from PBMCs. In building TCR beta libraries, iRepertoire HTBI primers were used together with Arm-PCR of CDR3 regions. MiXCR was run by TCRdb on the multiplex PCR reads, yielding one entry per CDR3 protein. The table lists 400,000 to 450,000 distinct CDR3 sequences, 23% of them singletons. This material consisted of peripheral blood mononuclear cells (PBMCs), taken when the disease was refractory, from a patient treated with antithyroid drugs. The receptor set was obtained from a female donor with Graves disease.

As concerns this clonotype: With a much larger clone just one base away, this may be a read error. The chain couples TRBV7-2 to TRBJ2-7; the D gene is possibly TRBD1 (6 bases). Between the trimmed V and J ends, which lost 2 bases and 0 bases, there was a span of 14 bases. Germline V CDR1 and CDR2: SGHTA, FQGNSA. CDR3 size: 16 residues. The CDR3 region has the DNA TGTGCCAGCAGCTTATCGGCAGGGGCCGCCTCCTACGAGCAGTACTTC. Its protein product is CASSLSAGAASYEQYF.

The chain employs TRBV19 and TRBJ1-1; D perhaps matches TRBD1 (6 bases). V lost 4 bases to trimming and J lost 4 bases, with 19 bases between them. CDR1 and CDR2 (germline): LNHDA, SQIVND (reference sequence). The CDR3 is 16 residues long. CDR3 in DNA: TGTGCCAGTAGTAGTGGACGACAGGCGAGTAGCACTGAAGCTTTCTTT. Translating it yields CASSSGRQASSTEAFF.

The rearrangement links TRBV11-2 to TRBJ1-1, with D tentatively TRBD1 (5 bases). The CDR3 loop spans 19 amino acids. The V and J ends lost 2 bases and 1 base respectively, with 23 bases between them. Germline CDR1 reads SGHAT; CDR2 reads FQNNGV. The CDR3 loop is CASSLPYYGTQRTNTEAFF. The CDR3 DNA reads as TGTGCCAGCAGCTTACCTTACTACGGGACCCAGAGGACGAACACTGAAGCTTTCTTT.

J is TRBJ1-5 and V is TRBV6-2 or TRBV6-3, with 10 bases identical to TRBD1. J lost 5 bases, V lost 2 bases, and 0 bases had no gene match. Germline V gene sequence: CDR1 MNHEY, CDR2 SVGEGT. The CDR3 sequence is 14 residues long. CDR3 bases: TGTGCCAGCAGTTACGGGACAGGGGATCAGCCCCAGCATTTT. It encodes CASSYGTGDQPQHF.

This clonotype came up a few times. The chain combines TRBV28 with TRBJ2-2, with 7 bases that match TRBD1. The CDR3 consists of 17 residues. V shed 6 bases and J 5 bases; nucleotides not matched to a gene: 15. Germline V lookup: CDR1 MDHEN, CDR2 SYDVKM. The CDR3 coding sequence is TGTGCCAGCAGAAGGACCACAGGGGTCCGAGGGACCGGGGAGCTGTTTTTT. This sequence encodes CASRRTTGVRGTGELFF.

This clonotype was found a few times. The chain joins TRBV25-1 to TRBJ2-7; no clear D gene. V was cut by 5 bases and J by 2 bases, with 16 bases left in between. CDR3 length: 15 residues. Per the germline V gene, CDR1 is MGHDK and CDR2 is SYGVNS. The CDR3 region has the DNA TGTGCCAGCAGTAAGTCGTGGGCTAAGACCTACGAGCAGTACTTC. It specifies CASSKSWAKTYEQYF.

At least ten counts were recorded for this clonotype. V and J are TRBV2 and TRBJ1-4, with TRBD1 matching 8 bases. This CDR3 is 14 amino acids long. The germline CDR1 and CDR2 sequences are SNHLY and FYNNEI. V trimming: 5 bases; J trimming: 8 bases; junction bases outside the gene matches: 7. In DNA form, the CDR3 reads TGTGCCAGCAGTCAAGGACAGGGTAAAGAAAAACTGTTTTTT. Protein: CASSQGQGKEKLFF.

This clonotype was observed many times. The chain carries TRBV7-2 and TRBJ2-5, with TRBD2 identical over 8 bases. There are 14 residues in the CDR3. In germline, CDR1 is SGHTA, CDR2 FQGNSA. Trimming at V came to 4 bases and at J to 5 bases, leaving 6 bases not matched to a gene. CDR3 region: CASSSGLAAETQYF. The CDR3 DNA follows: TGTGCCAGCAGCTCCGGACTAGCCGCCGAGACCCAGTACTTC.

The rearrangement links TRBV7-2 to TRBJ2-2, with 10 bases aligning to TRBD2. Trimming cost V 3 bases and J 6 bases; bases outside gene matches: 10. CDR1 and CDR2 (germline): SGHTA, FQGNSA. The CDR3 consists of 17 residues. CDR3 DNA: TGTGCCAGCAGCTTGGTTCTAGCGGGAGTGGGCGCCGGGGAGCTGTTTTTT. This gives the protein CASSLVLAGVGAGELFF.

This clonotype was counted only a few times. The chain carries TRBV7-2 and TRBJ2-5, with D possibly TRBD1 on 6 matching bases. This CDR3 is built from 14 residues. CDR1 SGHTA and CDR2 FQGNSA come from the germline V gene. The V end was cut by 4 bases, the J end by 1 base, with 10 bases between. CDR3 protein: CASSSQGTQETQYF. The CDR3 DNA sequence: TGTGCCAGCAGCTCGCAGGGGACCCAAGAGACCCAGTACTTC.

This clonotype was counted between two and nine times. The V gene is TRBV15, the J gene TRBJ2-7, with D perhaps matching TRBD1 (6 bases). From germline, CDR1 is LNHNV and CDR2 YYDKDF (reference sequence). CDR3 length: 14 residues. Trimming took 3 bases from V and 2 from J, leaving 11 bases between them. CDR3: CATSSRRGPYEQYF. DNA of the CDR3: TGTGCCACCAGCAGCCGCAGGGGACCCTACGAGCAGTACTTC.

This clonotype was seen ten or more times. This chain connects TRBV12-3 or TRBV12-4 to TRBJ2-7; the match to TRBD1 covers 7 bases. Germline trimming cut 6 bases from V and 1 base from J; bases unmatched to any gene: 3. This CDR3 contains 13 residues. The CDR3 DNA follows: TGTGCCAGCAGCCGGACAGGATCCTACGAGCAGTACTTC. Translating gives CASSRTGSYEQYF.

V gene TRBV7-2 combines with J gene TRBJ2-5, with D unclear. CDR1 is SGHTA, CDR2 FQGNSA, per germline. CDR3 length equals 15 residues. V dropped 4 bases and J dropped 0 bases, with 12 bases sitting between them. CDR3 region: CASSSRRRNQETQYF. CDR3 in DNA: TGTGCCAGCAGCTCCCGAAGGCGGAACCAAGAGACCCAGTACTTC.

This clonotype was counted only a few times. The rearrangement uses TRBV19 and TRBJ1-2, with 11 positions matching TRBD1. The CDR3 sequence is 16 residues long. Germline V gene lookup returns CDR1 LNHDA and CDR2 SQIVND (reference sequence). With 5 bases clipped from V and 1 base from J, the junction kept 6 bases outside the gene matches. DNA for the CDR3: TGTGCCAGTAGTGCCCCCGGGACAGGGGGTAACTATGGCTACACCTTC. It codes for CASSAPGTGGNYGYTF.

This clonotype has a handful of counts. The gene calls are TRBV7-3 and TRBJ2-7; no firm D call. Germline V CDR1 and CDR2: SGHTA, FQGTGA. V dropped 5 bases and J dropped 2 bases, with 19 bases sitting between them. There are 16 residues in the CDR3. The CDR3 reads CASSAYGLHATYEQYF. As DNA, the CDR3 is TGTGCCAGCAGCGCTTACGGGTTGCACGCGACCTACGAGCAGTACTTC. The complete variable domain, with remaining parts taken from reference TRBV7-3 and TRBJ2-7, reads GAGVSQTPSNKVTEKGKYVELRCDPISGHTALYWYRQSLGQGPEFLIYFQGTGAADDSGLPNDRFFAVRPEGSVSTLKIQRTERGDSAVYLCASSAYGLHATYEQYFGPGTRLTVT.

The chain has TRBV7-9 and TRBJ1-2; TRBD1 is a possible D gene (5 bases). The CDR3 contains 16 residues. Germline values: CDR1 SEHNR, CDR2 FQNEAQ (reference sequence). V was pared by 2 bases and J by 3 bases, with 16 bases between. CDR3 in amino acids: CASSLRTQGYDYGYTF. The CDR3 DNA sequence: TGTGCCAGCAGCTTACGGACCCAGGGATATGACTATGGCTACACCTTC.

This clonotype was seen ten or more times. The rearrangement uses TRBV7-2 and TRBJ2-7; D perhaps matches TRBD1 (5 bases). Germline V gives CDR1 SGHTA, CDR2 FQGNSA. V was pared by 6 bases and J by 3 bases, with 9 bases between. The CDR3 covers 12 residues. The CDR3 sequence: CASSLDIYEQYF. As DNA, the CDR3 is TGTGCCAGCAGTTTGGACATCTACGAGCAGTACTTC.

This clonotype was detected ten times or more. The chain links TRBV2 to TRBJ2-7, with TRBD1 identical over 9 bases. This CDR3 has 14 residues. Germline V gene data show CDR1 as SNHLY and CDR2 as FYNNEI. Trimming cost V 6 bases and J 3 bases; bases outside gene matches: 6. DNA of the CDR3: TGTGCCAGCAGGCCCTCGGGACAGGGCTACGAGCAGTACTTC. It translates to CASRPSGQGYEQYF.

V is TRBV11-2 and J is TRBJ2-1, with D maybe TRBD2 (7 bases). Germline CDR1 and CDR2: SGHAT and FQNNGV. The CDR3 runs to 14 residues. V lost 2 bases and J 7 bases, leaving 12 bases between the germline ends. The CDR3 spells CASSLIRGGNEQFF. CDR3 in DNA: TGTGCCAGCAGCTTAATCAGGGGAGGGAATGAGCAGTTCTTC. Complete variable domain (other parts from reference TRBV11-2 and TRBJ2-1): EAGVAQSPRYKIIEKRQSVAFWCNPISGHATLYWYQQILGQGPKLLIQFQNNGVVDDSQLPKDRFSAERLKGVDSTLKIQPAKLEDSAVYLCASSLIRGGNEQFFGPGTRLTVL.

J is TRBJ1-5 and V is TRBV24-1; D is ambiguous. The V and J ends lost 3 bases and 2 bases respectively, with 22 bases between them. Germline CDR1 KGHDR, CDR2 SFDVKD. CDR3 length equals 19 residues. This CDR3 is CATSDPGRWVIVGNQPQHF. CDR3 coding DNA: TGTGCCACCAGTGATCCCGGACGATGGGTAATAGTTGGCAATCAGCCCCAGCATTTT.

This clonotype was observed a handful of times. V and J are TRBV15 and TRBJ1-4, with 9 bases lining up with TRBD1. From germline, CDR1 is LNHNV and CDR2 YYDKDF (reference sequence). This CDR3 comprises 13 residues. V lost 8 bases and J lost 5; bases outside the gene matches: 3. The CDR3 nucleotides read TGTGCCACCGGGACAGGGACAAATGAAAAACTGTTTTTT. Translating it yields CATGTGTNEKLFF.

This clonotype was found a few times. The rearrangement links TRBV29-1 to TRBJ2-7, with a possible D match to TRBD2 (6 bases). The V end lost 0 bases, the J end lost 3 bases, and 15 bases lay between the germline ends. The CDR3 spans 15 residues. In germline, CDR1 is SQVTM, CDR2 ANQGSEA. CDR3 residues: CSVEDPAEGFYEQYF. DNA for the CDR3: TGCAGCGTTGAAGATCCAGCGGAGGGTTTCTACGAGCAGTACTTC.

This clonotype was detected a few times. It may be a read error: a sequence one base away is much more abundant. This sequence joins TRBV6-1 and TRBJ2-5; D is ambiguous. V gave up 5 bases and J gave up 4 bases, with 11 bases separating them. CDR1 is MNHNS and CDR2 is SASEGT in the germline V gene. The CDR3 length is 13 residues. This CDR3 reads CASSPIRGETQYF. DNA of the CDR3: TGTGCCAGCAGTCCCATAAGAGGAGAGACCCAGTACTTC.

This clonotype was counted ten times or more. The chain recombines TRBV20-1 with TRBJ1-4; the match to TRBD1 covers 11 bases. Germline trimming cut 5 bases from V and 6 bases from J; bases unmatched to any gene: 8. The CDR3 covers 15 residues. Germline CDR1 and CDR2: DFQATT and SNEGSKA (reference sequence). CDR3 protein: CSAQSPDRGHEKLFF. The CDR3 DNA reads TGCAGTGCTCAATCCCCGGACAGGGGGCATGAAAAACTGTTTTTT.

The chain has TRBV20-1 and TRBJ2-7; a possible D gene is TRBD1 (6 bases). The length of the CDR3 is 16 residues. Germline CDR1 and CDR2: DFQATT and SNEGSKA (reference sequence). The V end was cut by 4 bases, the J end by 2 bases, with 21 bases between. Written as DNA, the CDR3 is TGCAGTGCTAAAAACTACGCAGGGGAAAGTGCCTACGAGCAGTACTTC. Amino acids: CSAKNYAGESAYEQYF.

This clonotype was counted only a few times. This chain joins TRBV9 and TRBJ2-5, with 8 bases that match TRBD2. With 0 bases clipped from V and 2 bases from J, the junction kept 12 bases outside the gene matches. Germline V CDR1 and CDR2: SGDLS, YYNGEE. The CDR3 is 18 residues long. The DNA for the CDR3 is TGTGCCAGCAGCGTAGACCACGAGCGGGAGATGGGTCAAGAGACCCAGTACTTC. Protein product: CASSVDHEREMGQETQYF. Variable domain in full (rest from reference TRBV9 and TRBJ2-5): DSGVTQTPKHLITATGQRVTLRCSPRSGDLSVYWYQQSLDQGLQFLIQYYNGEERAKGNILERFSAQQFPDLHSELNLSSLELGDSALYFCASSVDHEREMGQETQYFGPGTRLLVL.

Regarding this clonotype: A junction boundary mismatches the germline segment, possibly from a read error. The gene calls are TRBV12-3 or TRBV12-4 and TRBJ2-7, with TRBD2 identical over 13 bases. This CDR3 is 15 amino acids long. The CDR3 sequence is CASRLGLAGAYEQYF. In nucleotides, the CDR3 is TGTGCCAGCAGATTAGGACTAGCGGGGGCCTACGAGCAGTACTTC.

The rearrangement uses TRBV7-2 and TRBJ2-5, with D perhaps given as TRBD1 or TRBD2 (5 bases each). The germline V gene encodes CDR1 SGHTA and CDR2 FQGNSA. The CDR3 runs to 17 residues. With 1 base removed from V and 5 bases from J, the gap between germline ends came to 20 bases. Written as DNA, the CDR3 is TGTGCCAGCAGCTTAGAAGGCCCAGGGACGGGTTGGGAGACCCAGTACTTC. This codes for CASSLEGPGTGWETQYF.

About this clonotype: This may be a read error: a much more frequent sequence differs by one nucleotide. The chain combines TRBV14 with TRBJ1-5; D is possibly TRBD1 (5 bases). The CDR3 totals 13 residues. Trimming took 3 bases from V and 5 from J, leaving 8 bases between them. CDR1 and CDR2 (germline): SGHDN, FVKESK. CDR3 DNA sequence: TGTGCCAGCAGCCAGGGGGTCTATCAGCCCCAGCATTTT. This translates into CASSQGVYQPQHF.

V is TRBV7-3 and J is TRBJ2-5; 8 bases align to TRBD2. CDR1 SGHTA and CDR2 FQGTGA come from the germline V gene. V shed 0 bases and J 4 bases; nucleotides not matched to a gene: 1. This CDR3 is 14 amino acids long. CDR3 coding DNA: TGTGCCAGCAGCTTAACCGGGGGGGTAGAGACCCAGTACTTC. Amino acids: CASSLTGGVETQYF.